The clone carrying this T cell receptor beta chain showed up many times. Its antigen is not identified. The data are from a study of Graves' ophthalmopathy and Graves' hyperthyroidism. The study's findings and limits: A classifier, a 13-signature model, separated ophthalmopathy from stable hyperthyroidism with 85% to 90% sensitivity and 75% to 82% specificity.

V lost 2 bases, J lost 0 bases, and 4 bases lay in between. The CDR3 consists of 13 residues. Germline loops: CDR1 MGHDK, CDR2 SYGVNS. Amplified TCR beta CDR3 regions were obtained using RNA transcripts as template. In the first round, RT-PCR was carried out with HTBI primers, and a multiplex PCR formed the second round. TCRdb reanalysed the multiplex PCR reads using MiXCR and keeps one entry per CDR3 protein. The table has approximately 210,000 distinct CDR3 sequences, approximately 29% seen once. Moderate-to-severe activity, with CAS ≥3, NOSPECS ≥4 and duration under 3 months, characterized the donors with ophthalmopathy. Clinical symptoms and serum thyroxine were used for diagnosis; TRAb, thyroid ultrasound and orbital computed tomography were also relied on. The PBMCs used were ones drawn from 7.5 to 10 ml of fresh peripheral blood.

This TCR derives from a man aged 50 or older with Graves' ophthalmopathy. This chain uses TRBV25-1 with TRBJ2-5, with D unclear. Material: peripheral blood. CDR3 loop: CASSEAYQETQYF. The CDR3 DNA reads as TGTGCCAGCAGTGAAGCGTACCAAGAGACCCAGTACTTC.